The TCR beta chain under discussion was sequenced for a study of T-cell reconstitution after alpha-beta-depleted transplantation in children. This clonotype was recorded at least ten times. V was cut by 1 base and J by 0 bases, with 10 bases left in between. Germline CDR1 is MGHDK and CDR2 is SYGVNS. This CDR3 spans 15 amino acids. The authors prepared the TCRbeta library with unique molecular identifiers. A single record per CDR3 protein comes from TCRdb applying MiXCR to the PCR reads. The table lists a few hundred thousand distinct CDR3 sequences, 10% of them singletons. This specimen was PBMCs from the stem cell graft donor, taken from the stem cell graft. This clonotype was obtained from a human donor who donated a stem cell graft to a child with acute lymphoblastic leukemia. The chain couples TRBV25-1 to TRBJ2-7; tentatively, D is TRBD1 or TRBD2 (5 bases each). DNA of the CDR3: TGTGCCAGCAGTGAATTTGGGACCGTCTCCTACGAGCAGTACTTC. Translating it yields CASSEFGTVSYEQYF.